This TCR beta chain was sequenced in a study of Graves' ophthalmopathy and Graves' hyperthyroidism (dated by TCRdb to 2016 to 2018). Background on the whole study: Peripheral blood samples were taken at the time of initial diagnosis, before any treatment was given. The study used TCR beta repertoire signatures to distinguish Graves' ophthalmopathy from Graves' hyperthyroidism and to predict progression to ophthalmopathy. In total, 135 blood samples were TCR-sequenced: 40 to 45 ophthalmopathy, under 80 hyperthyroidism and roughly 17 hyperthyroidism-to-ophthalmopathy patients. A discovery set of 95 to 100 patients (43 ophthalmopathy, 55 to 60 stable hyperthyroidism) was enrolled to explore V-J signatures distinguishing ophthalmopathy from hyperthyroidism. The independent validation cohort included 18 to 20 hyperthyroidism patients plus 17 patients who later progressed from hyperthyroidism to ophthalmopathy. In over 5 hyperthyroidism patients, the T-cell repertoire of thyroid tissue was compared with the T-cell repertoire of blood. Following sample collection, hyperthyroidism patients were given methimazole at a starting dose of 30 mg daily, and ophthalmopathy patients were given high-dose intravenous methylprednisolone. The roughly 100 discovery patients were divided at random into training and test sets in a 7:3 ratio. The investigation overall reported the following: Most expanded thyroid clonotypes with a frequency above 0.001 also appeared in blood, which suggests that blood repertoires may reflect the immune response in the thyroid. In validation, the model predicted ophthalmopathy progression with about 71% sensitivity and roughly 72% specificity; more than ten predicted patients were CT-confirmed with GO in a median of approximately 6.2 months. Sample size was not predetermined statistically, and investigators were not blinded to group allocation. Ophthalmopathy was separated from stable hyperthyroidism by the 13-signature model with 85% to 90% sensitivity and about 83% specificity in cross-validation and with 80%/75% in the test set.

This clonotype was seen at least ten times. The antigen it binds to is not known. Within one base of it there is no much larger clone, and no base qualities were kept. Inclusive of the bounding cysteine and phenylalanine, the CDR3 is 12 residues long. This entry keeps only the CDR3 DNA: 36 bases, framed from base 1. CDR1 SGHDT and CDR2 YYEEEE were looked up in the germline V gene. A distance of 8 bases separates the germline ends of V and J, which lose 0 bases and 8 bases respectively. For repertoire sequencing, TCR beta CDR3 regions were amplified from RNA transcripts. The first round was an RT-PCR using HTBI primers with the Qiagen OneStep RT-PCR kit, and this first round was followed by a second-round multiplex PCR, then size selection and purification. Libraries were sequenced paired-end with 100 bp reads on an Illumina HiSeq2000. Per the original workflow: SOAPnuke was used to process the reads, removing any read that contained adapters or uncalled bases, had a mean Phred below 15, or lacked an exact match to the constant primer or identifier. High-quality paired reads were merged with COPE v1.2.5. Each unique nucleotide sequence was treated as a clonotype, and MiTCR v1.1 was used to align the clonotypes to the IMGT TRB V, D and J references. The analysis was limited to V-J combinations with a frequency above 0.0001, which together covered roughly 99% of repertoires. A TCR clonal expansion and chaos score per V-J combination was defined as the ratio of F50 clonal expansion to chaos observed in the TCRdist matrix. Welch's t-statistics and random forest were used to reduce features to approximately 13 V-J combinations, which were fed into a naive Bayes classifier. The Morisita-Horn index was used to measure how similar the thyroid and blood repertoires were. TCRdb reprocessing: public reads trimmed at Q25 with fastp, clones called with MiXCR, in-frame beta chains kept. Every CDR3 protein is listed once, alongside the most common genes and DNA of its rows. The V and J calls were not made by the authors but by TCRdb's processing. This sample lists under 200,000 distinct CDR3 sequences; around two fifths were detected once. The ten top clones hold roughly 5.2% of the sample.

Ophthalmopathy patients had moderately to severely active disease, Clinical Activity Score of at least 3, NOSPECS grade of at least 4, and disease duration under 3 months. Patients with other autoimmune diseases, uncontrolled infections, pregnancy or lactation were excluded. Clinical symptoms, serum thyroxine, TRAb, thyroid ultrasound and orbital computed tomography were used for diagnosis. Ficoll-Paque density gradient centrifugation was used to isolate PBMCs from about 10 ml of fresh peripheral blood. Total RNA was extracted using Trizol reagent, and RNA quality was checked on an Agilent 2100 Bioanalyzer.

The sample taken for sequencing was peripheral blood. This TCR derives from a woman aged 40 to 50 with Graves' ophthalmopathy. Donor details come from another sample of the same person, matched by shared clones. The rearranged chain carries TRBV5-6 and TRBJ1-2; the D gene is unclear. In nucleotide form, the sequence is TGTGCCAGCAGCTTGGGTATGGAGGGCTACACCTTC. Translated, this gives CASSLGMEGYTF.